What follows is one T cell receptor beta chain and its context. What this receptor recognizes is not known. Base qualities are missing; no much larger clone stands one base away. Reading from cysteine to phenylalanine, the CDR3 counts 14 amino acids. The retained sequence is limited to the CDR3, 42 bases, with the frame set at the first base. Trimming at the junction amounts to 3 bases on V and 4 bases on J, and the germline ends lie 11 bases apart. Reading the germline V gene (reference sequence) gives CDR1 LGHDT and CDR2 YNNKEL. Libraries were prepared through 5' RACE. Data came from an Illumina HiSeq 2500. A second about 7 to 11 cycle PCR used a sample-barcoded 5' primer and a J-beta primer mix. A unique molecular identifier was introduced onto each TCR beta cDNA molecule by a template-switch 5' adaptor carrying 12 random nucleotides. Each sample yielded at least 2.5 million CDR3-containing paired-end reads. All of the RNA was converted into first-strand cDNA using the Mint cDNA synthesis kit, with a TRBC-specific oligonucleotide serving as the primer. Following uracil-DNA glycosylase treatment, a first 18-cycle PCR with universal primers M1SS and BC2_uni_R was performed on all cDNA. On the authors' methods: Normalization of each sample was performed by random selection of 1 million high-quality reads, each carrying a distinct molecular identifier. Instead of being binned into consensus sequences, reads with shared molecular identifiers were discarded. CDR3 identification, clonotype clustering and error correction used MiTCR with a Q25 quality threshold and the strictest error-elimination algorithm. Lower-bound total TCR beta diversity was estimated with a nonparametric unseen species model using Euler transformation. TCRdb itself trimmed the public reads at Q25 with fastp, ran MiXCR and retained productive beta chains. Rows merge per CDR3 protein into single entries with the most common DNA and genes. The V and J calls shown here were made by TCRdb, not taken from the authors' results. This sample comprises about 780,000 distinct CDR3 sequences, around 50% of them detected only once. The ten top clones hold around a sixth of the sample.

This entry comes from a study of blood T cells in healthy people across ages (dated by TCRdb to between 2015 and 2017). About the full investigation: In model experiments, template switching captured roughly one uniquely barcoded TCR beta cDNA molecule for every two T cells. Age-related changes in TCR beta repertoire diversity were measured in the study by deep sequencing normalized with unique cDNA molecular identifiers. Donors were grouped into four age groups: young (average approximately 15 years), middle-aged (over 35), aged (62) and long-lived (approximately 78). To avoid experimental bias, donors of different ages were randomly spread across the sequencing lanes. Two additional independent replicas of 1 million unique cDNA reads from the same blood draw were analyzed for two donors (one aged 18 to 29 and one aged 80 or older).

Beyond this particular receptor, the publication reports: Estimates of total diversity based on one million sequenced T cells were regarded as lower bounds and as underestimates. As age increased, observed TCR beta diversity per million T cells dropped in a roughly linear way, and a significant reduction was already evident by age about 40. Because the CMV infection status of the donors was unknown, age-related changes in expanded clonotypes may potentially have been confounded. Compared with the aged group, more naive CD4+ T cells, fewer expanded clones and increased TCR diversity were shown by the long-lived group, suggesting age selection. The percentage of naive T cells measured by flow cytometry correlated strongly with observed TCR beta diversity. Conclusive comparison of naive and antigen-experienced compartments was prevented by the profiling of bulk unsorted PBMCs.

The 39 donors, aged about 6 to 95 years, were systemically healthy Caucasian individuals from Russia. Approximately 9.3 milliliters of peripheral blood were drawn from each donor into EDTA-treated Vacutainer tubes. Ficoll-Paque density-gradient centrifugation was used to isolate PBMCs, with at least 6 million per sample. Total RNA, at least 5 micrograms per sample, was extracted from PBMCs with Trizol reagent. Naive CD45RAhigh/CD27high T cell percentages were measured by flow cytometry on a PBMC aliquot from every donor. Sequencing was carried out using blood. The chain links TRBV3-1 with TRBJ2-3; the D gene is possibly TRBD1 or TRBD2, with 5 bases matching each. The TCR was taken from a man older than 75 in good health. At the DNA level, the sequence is TGTGCCAGCAGCCAGCCGGGACGGGCAGATACGCAGTATTTT. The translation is CASSQPGRADTQYF.